The rows below give T cell receptor beta chains drawn from one sample of a study of CD8+ T cells in alopecia areata. TCRdb's table, derived via immunoSEQ multiplex PCR, lists solely in-frame clones and lacks some. The sample lists some 130,000 clones; roughly 50% were seen once. The sample was CD8+ T cells sorted from blood, taken at week 4, from a patient treated with tofacitinib. The receptors here all came from a human donor with alopecia areata. CDR3s include the opening cysteine and the closing phenylalanine or tryptophan. D genes are given only for firm matches. Expanded clones are given a class, and other clones once, few, many or no size at all.

len: 13
v_gene: TRBV7-9
d_gene: .
j_gene: TRBJ1-1
abundance: .
CDR3aa: CASRGRTNTEAFF
CDR3nt: TGTGCCAGCCGTGGCAGGACGAACACTGAAGCTTTCTTT

len: 14
v_gene: TRBV4-1
d_gene: .
j_gene: TRBJ1-1
abundance: .
CDR3aa: CASSQEWMNTEAFF
CDR3nt: TGCGCCAGCAGCCAAGAGTGGATGAACACTGAAGCTTTCTTT

len: 17
v_gene: TRBV4-2
d_gene: TRBD2
j_gene: TRBJ2-3
abundance: .
CDR3aa: CASSQEASGVVSDTQYF
CDR3nt: TGTGCCAGCAGCCAAGAGGCTAGCGGGGTTGTATCAGATACGCAGTATTTT

len: 12
v_gene: TRBV29-1
d_gene: .
j_gene: TRBJ1-2
abundance: few
CDR3aa: CSVPGSNYGYTF
CDR3nt: TGCAGCGTTCCAGGGTCTAACTATGGCTACACCTTC

len: 15
v_gene: TRBV7-8
d_gene: TRBD1
j_gene: TRBJ2-1
abundance: medium-sized
CDR3aa: CASSLEQGPYNEQFF
CDR3nt: TGTGCCAGCAGCTTAGAACAGGGGCCCTACAATGAGCAGTTCTTC

len: 11
v_gene: TRBV29-1
d_gene: .
j_gene: TRBJ1-1
abundance: few
CDR3aa: CSVTGDTEAFF
CDR3nt: TGCAGCGTAACAGGTGACACTGAAGCTTTCTTT

len: 12
v_gene: TRBV2
d_gene: TRBD1
j_gene: TRBJ1-1
abundance: few
CDR3aa: CATKQGYTEAFF
CDR3nt: TGTGCCACGAAACAGGGGTACACTGAAGCTTTCTTT

len: 12
v_gene: TRBV10-2
d_gene: .
j_gene: TRBJ2-7
abundance: .
CDR3aa: CASTGGDYEQYF
CDR3nt: TGCGCCAGCACTGGCGGAGACTACGAGCAGTACTTC

len: 16
v_gene: TRBV7-9
d_gene: TRBD1
j_gene: TRBJ1-2
abundance: .
CDR3aa: CASSKQGSQPSYGYTF
CDR3nt: TGTGCCAGCAGCAAACAGGGGAGTCAACCAAGCTATGGCTACACCTTC

len: 14
v_gene: TRBV27
d_gene: .
j_gene: TRBJ2-7
abundance: .
CDR3aa: CASRPFGGRYEQYF
CDR3nt: TGTGCCAGCAGACCCTTCGGGGGACGCTACGAGCAGTACTTC

len: 12
v_gene: TRBV27
d_gene: .
j_gene: TRBJ2-5
abundance: .
CDR3aa: CASSSRGETQYF
CDR3nt: TGTGCCAGCAGTTCTAGAGGGGAGACCCAGTACTTC

len: 14
v_gene: TRBV12-5
d_gene: TRBD1
j_gene: TRBJ1-2
abundance: .
CDR3aa: CASGLAGQGWGYTF
CDR3nt: TGTGCTAGTGGTTTAGCGGGACAGGGATGGGGCTACACCTTC

len: 13
v_gene: TRBV12-5
d_gene: .
j_gene: TRBJ2-3
abundance: .
CDR3aa: CASGSEWTDTQYF
CDR3nt: TGTGCTAGTGGCAGCGAGTGGACAGATACGCAGTATTTT

len: 12
v_gene: TRBV13
d_gene: .
j_gene: TRBJ2-7
abundance: few
CDR3aa: CASSLHRNEQYF
CDR3nt: TGTGCCAGCAGCTTACACCGTAACGAGCAGTACTTC

len: 15
v_gene: TRBV7-9
d_gene: TRBD1
j_gene: TRBJ2-7
abundance: .
CDR3aa: CASSLGQGSIHEQYF
CDR3nt: TGTGCCAGCAGCTTGGGACAGGGCTCTATCCACGAGCAGTACTTC

len: 13
v_gene: TRBV29-1
d_gene: TRBD1
j_gene: TRBJ1-5
abundance: few
CDR3aa: CSVETGPGQPQHF
CDR3nt: TGCAGCGTTGAGACAGGGCCGGGGCAGCCCCAGCATTTT

len: 13
v_gene: TRBV6-5
d_gene: .
j_gene: TRBJ2-7
abundance: few
CDR3aa: CASSYSGRGEQYF
CDR3nt: TGTGCCAGCAGTTACTCGGGTCGGGGCGAGCAGTACTTC

len: 13
v_gene: TRBV13
d_gene: .
j_gene: TRBJ2-7
abundance: .
CDR3aa: CASSPLLRGEQYF
CDR3nt: TGTGCCAGCAGCCCACTGCTTAGGGGCGAGCAGTACTTC

len: 14
v_gene: TRBV5-1
d_gene: .
j_gene: TRBJ1-1
abundance: few
CDR3aa: CASSLFEMNTEAFF
CDR3nt: TGCGCCAGCAGCTTGTTTGAGATGAACACTGAAGCTTTCTTT

len: 11
v_gene: TRBV2
d_gene: .
j_gene: TRBJ1-1
abundance: .
CDR3aa: CATSENTEAFF
CDR3nt: TGTGCCACCTCGGAGAACACTGAAGCTTTCTTT

len: 12
v_gene: TRBV13
d_gene: .
j_gene: TRBJ1-1
abundance: .
CDR3aa: CASDGEGTEAFF
CDR3nt: TGTGCCAGCGACGGGGAGGGCACTGAAGCTTTCTTT

len: 16
v_gene: TRBV4-2
d_gene: TRBD2
j_gene: TRBJ2-3
abundance: few
CDR3aa: CASSPGTSGGADTQYF
CDR3nt: TGTGCCAGCAGCCCCGGGACTAGCGGGGGGGCAGATACGCAGTATTTT

len: 15
v_gene: TRBV7-6
d_gene: TRBD1
j_gene: TRBJ2-3
abundance: .
CDR3aa: CASSLDREGEDTQYF
CDR3nt: TGTGCCAGCAGCCTGGACAGGGAAGGTGAAGATACGCAGTATTTT

len: 13
v_gene: TRBV11-3
d_gene: .
j_gene: TRBJ1-1
abundance: .
CDR3aa: CASSPGTVGEAFF
CDR3nt: TGTGCCAGCAGCCCAGGTACAGTGGGTGAAGCTTTCTTT

len: 14
v_gene: TRBV25-1
d_gene: TRBD1
j_gene: TRBJ2-6
abundance: few
CDR3aa: CASRQGFGANVLTF
CDR3nt: TGTGCCAGCAGACAGGGGTTTGGGGCCAACGTCCTGACTTTC

len: 15
v_gene: TRBV5-1
d_gene: TRBD2
j_gene: TRBJ2-3
abundance: .
CDR3aa: CASSLSGGGTDTQYF
CDR3nt: TGCGCCAGCAGCCTTAGCGGGGGAGGCACAGATACGCAGTATTTT

len: 13
v_gene: TRBV29-1
d_gene: TRBD1
j_gene: TRBJ1-2
abundance: few
CDR3aa: CSVEGQGLGGYTF
CDR3nt: TGCAGCGTCGAGGGACAGGGCCTCGGTGGCTACACCTTC

len: 9
v_gene: TRBV5-8
d_gene: .
j_gene: TRBJ1-1
abundance: few
CDR3aa: CASSQAAFF
CDR3nt: TGTGCCAGCAGCCAAGCAGCTTTCTTT

len: 15
v_gene: TRBV14
d_gene: TRBD2
j_gene: TRBJ2-1
abundance: .
CDR3aa: CASSQGASGGDEQFF
CDR3nt: TGTGCCAGCAGCCAAGGGGCTAGCGGGGGGGATGAGCAGTTCTTC

len: 18
v_gene: TRBV5-1
d_gene: .
j_gene: TRBJ1-1
abundance: .
CDR3aa: CASSLGAWVGGGNTEAFF
CDR3nt: TGCGCCAGCAGCTTGGGGGCGTGGGTCGGAGGAGGAAACACTGAAGCTTTCTTT

len: 12
v_gene: TRBV12-5
d_gene: .
j_gene: TRBJ2-2
abundance: .
CDR3aa: CASGLDGRELFF
CDR3nt: TGTGCTAGTGGTTTGGACGGTCGGGAGCTGTTTTTT

len: 14
v_gene: TRBV6-6
d_gene: TRBD1
j_gene: TRBJ1-4
abundance: .
CDR3aa: CASSSEDRAEKLFF
CDR3nt: TGTGCCAGCAGTTCCGAGGACAGGGCTGAAAAACTGTTTTTT

len: 15
v_gene: TRBV19
d_gene: TRBD2
j_gene: TRBJ2-5
abundance: .
CDR3aa: CASSIGGGAGETQYF
CDR3nt: TGTGCCAGTAGTATCGGCGGGGGGGCCGGGGAGACCCAGTACTTC

len: 13
v_gene: TRBV7-9
d_gene: .
j_gene: TRBJ2-1
abundance: few
CDR3aa: CASSLASYNEQFF
CDR3nt: TGTGCCAGCAGCTTAGCCTCCTACAATGAGCAGTTCTTC

len: 17
v_gene: TRBV9
d_gene: .
j_gene: TRBJ1-6
abundance: .
CDR3aa: CASSRSTGPRYNSPLHF
CDR3nt: TGTGCCAGCAGCCGTTCTACAGGTCCCCGCTATAATTCACCCCTCCACTTT

len: 14
v_gene: TRBV7-9
d_gene: .
j_gene: TRBJ2-5
abundance: few
CDR3aa: CASSLFGLGETQYF
CDR3nt: TGTGCCAGCAGCTTATTCGGTCTCGGGGAGACCCAGTACTTC

len: 15
v_gene: TRBV7-8
d_gene: TRBD2
j_gene: TRBJ2-1
abundance: .
CDR3aa: CASSLVGLAYNEQFF
CDR3nt: TGTGCCAGCAGCTTAGTGGGACTAGCTTACAATGAGCAGTTCTTC

len: 18
v_gene: TRBV4-3
d_gene: TRBD1
j_gene: TRBJ2-2
abundance: .
CDR3aa: CASSQLAGGAEGAGELFF
CDR3nt: TGCGCCAGCAGCCAGTTGGCAGGGGGCGCCGAGGGGGCCGGGGAGCTGTTTTTT

len: 14
v_gene: TRBV27
d_gene: .
j_gene: TRBJ1-2
abundance: once
CDR3aa: CASSPLGGSYGYTF
CDR3nt: TGTGCCAGCAGTCCCCTCGGGGGATCTTATGGCTACACCTTC

len: 14
v_gene: TRBV5-6
d_gene: .
j_gene: TRBJ2-5
abundance: .
CDR3aa: CASSLNSLQETQYF
CDR3nt: TGTGCCAGCAGCTTGAATAGTCTCCAAGAGACCCAGTACTTC

len: 10
v_gene: TRBV25-1
d_gene: .
j_gene: TRBJ1-2
abundance: .
CDR3aa: CASRGYGYTF
CDR3nt: TGTGCCAGCAGAGGATATGGCTACACCTTC

len: 13
v_gene: TRBV7-3
d_gene: .
j_gene: TRBJ2-2
abundance: .
CDR3aa: CASSSSHTGELFF
CDR3nt: TGTGCCAGCAGCTCCTCACACACCGGGGAGCTGTTTTTT

len: 17
v_gene: TRBV7-9
d_gene: .
j_gene: TRBJ1-1
abundance: once
CDR3aa: CASSSPLVGLPNTEAFF
CDR3nt: TGTGCCAGCAGCTCACCCTTGGTAGGTCTACCCAACACTGAAGCTTTCTTT

len: 13
v_gene: TRBV7-9
d_gene: .
j_gene: TRBJ2-1
abundance: few
CDR3aa: CASSFDSYNEQFF
CDR3nt: TGTGCCAGCAGCTTCGACAGTTACAATGAGCAGTTCTTC

len: 12
v_gene: TRBV4-1
d_gene: .
j_gene: TRBJ2-5
abundance: .
CDR3aa: CASSQEEETQYF
CDR3nt: TGCGCCAGCAGCCAAGAGGAAGAGACCCAGTACTTC

len: 13
v_gene: TRBV29-1
d_gene: .
j_gene: TRBJ2-7
abundance: few
CDR3aa: CSVGDRSSYEQYF
CDR3nt: TGCAGCGTTGGTGACAGGAGCTCCTACGAGCAGTACTTC

len: 15
v_gene: TRBV29-1
d_gene: TRBD2
j_gene: TRBJ2-7
abundance: .
CDR3aa: CSVEGLAGGSYEQYF
CDR3nt: TGCAGCGTTGAGGGACTAGCGGGGGGCTCCTACGAGCAGTACTTC

len: 12
v_gene: TRBV13
d_gene: .
j_gene: TRBJ1-1
abundance: once
CDR3aa: CASSSLGAEAFF
CDR3nt: TGTGCCAGCAGCTCCTTGGGCGCTGAAGCTTTCTTT

len: 13
v_gene: TRBV30
d_gene: .
j_gene: TRBJ2-6
abundance: .
CDR3aa: CAWMTGGANVLTF
CDR3nt: TGTGCCTGGATGACCGGCGGGGCCAACGTCCTGACTTTC

len: 13
v_gene: TRBV10-2
d_gene: .
j_gene: TRBJ2-5
abundance: few
CDR3aa: CASSSTGTETQYF
CDR3nt: TGCGCCAGCAGTTCCACAGGGACCGAGACCCAGTACTTC

len: 16
v_gene: TRBV7-8
d_gene: TRBD1
j_gene: TRBJ1-5
abundance: few
CDR3aa: CASSERGQLPNQPQHF
CDR3nt: TGTGCCAGCAGCGAAAGGGGACAGCTTCCTAATCAGCCCCAGCATTTT

len: 13
v_gene: TRBV25-1
d_gene: .
j_gene: TRBJ1-2
abundance: .
CDR3aa: CASTGGARYGYTF
CDR3nt: TGTGCCAGCACAGGCGGGGCCCGCTATGGCTACACCTTC

len: 17
v_gene: TRBV5-1
d_gene: TRBD1
j_gene: TRBJ1-5
abundance: .
CDR3aa: CASSLVPSGGGNQPQHF
CDR3nt: TGCGCCAGCAGCTTGGTCCCTTCAGGGGGTGGCAATCAGCCCCAGCATTTT

len: 12
v_gene: TRBV27
d_gene: .
j_gene: TRBJ1-6
abundance: .
CDR3aa: CASSSINSPLHF
CDR3nt: TGTGCCAGCAGTTCGATCAATTCACCCCTCCACTTT

len: 15
v_gene: TRBV11-2
d_gene: .
j_gene: TRBJ2-2
abundance: .
CDR3aa: CASSLVGRITGELFF
CDR3nt: TGTGCCAGCAGCTTAGTCGGTCGTATTACGGGGGAGCTGTTTTTT

len: 12
v_gene: TRBV5-6
d_gene: .
j_gene: TRBJ2-7
abundance: few
CDR3aa: CASSLGGDEQYF
CDR3nt: TGTGCCAGCAGCTTAGGAGGGGACGAGCAGTACTTC

len: 14
v_gene: TRBV27
d_gene: .
j_gene: TRBJ2-7
abundance: .
CDR3aa: CASSLRTGLNEQYF
CDR3nt: TGTGCCAGCAGTTTAAGAACAGGGCTCAACGAGCAGTACTTC

len: 11
v_gene: TRBV29-1
d_gene: .
j_gene: TRBJ2-2
abundance: few
CDR3aa: CSVEDTGELFF
CDR3nt: TGCAGCGTTGAAGATACCGGGGAGCTGTTTTTT